Listed here is a single T cell receptor (beta chain). The antigen remains unidentified. The data stem from a study of cytomegalovirus exposure and HLA in healthy donors. Overall study findings and caveats: Later work found that TCR association rates differed between HLA loci; DRB1 had the most and HLA-C the fewest. Reports credit the classifier with highly specific, highly sensitive diagnosis of cytomegalovirus status. Prior analysis indicated that the majority of TCR beta V segments exhibited productivity approximately 87% or approximately 30% of the time. Researchers catalogued approximately 160 TCR beta chains as cytomegalovirus-associated.

PCR used 60 Vbeta primers and 13 Jbeta primers. The protocol was immunoSEQ multiplex PCR, while the TCRdb copy is restricted to in-frame clones and leaves out a portion. The table lists about 180,000 clones, 60% to 80% of them singletons, with approximately 13% in the top ten. The CDR3 runs to 15 residues. Germline CDR1 is SEHNR and CDR2 is FQNEAQ (reference sequence). J gave up 0 bases and V 3 bases, and 3 bases lay outside the gene matches. J is TRBJ2-3 and V is TRBV7-9; 7 positions agree with TRBD1. The origin of this receptor is a woman between 50 and 59 years old in good health and CMV-seropositive. The sequencing sample was made of PBMCs. In nucleotides, the CDR3 is TGTGCCAGCAGCTTTACGGGACAGAGCACAGATACGCAGTATTTT. Its protein product is CASSFTGQSTDTQYF.